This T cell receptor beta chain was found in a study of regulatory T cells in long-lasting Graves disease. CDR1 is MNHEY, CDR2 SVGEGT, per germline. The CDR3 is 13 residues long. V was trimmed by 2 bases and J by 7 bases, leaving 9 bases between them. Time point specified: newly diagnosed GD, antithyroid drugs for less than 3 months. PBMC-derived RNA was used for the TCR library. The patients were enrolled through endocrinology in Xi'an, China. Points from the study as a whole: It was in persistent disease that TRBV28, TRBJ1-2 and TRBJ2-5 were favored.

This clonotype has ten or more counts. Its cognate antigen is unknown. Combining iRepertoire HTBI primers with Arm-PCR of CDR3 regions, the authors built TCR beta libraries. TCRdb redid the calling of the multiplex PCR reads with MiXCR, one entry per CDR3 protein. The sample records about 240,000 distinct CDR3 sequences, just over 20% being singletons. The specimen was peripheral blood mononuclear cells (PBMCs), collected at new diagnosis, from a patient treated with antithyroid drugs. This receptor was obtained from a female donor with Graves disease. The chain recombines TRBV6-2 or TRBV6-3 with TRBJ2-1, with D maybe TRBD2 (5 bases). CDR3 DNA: TGTGCCAGCAGTTACGGGTCGGGGAATGAGCAGTTCTTC. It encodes CASSYGSGNEQFF.